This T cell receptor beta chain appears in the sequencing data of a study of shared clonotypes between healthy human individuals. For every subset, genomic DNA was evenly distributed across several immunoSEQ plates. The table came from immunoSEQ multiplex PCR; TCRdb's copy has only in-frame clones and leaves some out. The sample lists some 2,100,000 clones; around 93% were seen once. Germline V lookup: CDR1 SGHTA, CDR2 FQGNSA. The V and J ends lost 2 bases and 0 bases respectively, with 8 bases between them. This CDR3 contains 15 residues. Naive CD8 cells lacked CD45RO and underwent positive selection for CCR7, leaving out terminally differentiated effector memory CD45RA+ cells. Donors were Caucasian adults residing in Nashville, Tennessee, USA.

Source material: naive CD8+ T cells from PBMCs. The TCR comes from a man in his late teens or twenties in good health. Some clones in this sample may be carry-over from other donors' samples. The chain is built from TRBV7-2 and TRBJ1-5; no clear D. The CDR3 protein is CASSLIQNSNQPQHF. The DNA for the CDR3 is TGTGCCAGCAGCTTAATCCAGAATAGCAATCAGCCCCAGCATTTT. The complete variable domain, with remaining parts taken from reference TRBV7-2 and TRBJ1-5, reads GAGVSQSPSNKVTEKGKDVELRCDPISGHTALYWYRQSLGQGLEFLIYFQGNSAPDKSGLPSDRFSAERTGGSVSTLTIQRTQQEDSAVYLCASSLIQNSNQPQHFGDGTRLSIL.